This TCR beta chain was sequenced during a study of cytomegalovirus exposure and HLA in healthy donors. General observations from the study: An analysis that came later showed most CMV-associated TCR beta chains appearing HLA-restricted. The likely explanation for a cluster of highly shared sequence variants was sequencing artifact. In a later analysis, a genetic analysis reported fewer productive-TCR N-insertions in an Asian-associated ancestry cluster than the cohort average.

V lost 2 bases, J lost 8 bases, and 3 bases stayed unmatched. The CDR3 has 13 amino acids. Germline loops: CDR1 MNHEY, CDR2 SVGAGI. Primers for the PCR totalled 60 Vbeta and 13 Jbeta. Using immunoSEQ multiplex PCR, the repertoire was profiled, and TCRdb retains in-frame clones only, with some absent. The sample includes around 180,000 clones, about 78% seen only once; the top ten take 2.4%. All the people who gave samples were healthy bone marrow donors. In regard to this clone: Its antigen remains unidentified.

The chain is built from TRBV6-5 and TRBJ1-1; 9 bases are shared with TRBD1. Sequenced: PBMCs. The origin of this receptor is a man aged 55 to 70 in good health and CMV-seronegative. CDR3 in amino acids: CASSYGQGLEAFF. CDR3 coding DNA: TGTGCCAGCAGTTACGGACAGGGGCTGGAAGCTTTCTTT.